The T cell receptor (beta chain) described here comes from a study of Ad26.COV2.S vaccination and SARS-CoV-2 variants. Across the study: Into the muscle, Ad26.COV2.S was dosed once or twice, 56 days apart. Regarding the study as a whole: Vaccine recipients showed a spike-specific TCR breadth that was higher than in placebo recipients. The analyses of TCR breadth and depth may have understated the size of total T cell responses.

Treatment in this sample: roughly 20 received Ad26.COV2.S at low or high dose, single or two shots; 5 received placebo; per-sample allocation not given. Vaccine and placebo recipients were sampled on day 63 after the first injection. As its vector, the vaccine had Ad26, which expressed Wuhan-strain SARS-CoV-2 spike. Profiling relied on immunoSEQ multiplex PCR, and the TCRdb table lists in-frame clones only, not all of them. The sample gives some 340,000 clones, about 82% of which show up once; 1.5% to 2% is in the top ten. CDR1 is SGDLS and CDR2 is YYNGEE in the germline V gene. The CDR3 has 15 amino acids. J lost 7 bases, V lost 0 bases, and 2 bases had no gene match. Comments on this clone: Its antigen is not identified.

The sample consisted of peripheral blood, taken in a trial of Ad26.COV2.S vaccine versus placebo. The rearrangement links TRBV9 to TRBJ2-3; TRBD2 matches 13 bases. This clonotype originated in a person between 18 and 60 years old who received the Ad26.COV2.S COVID-19 vaccine or a placebo. The CDR3 protein is CASSVGGTSGNTQYF. In DNA, the CDR3 is TGTGCCAGCAGCGTAGGAGGGACTAGCGGGAATACGCAGTATTTT.